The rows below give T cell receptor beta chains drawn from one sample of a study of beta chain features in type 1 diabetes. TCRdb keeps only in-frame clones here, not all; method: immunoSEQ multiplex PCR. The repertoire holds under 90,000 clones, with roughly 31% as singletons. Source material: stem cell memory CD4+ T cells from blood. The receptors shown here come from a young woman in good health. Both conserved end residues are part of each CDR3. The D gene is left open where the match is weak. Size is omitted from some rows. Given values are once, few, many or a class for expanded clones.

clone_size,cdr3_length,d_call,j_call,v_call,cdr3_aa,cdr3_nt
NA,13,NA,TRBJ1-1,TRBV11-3,CASSFQDPPEAFF,TGTGCCAGCAGCTTCCAGGATCCCCCTGAAGCTTTCTTT
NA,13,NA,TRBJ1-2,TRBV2,CASSPTENYGYTF,TGTGCCAGCAGCCCCACAGAAAACTATGGCTACACCTTC
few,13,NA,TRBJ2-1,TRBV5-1,CASSPRGHNEQFF,TGCGCCAGCAGCCCGCGGGGTCACAATGAGCAGTTCTTC
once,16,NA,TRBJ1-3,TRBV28,CASSFGGPASGNTIYF,TGTGCCAGCAGCTTCGGGGGGCCAGCCTCTGGAAACACCATATATTTT
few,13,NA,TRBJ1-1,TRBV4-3,CASSQDQGIGAFF,TGCGCCAGCAGCCAAGATCAGGGGATTGGAGCTTTCTTT
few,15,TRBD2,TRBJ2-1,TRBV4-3,CASSQSGGFNNEQFF,TGCGCCAGCAGCCAAAGCGGGGGGTTCAACAATGAGCAGTTCTTC
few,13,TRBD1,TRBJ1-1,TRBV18,CASSRPGGTEAFF,TGTGCCAGCTCACGTCCAGGGGGCACTGAAGCTTTCTTT
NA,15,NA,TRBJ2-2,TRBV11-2,CASSSGGANTGELFF,TGTGCCAGCAGCTCTGGCGGGGCGAACACCGGGGAGCTGTTTTTT
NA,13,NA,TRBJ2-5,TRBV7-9,CASSPQPQETQYF,TGTGCCAGCAGCCCACAGCCACAAGAGACCCAGTACTTC
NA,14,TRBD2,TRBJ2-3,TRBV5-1,CASSTAGRTDTQYF,TGCGCCAGCAGTACGGCCGGGAGGACAGATACGCAGTATTTT
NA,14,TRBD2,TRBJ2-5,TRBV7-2,CASSLGSGGREQYF,TGTGCCAGCAGCTTAGGAAGCGGGGGGAGGGAGCAGTACTTC
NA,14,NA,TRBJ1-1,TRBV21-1,CASSKAGYLTEAFF,TGTGCCAGCAGCAAAGCCGGTTATCTCACTGAAGCTTTCTTT
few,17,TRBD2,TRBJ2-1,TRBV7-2,CASSSPLGTSGNNEQFF,TGTGCCAGCAGCTCCCCTCTAGGGACTAGCGGTAACAATGAGCAGTTCTTC
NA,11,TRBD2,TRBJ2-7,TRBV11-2,CASSLGTSLNF,TGTGCCAGCAGCTTGGGGACTAGTCTAAACTTC
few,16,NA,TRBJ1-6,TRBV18,CASSQQGSGKFSPLHF,TGTGCCAGCTCCCAGCAGGGGAGCGGGAAATTTTCACCCCTCCACTTT
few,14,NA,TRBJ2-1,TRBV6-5,CASLGSAGSGEQFF,TGTGCCTCCCTGGGTAGCGCGGGCAGCGGGGAGCAGTTCTTC
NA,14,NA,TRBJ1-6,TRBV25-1,CASKDSSNNSPLHF,TGTGCCAGCAAGGACAGCTCTAATAATTCACCCCTCCACTTT
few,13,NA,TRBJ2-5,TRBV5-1,CASSYTREETQYF,TGCGCCAGCAGTTATACTAGGGAAGAGACCCAGTACTTC
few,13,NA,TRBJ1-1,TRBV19,CASSSQRDTEAFF,TGTGCCAGTAGTTCTCAGAGGGACACTGAAGCTTTCTTT
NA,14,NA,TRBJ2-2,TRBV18,CASRGGGNTGELFF,TGTGCCAGCCGCGGGGGCGGAAACACCGGGGAGCTGTTTTTT
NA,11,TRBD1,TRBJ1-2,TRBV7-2,CASSSDRGRAF,TGTGCCAGCAGCTCCGACAGGGGACGGGCCTTC
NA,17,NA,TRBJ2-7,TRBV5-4,CASSFQFGRGLGYEQYF,TGTGCCAGCAGCTTTCAATTTGGCAGGGGTTTAGGCTACGAGCAGTACTTC
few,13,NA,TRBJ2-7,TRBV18,CASSLNRDHEQYF,TGTGCCAGCTCACTTAACAGGGACCACGAGCAGTACTTC
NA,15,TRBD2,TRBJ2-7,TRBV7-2,CASSLVAGLANEQYF,TGTGCCAGCAGCTTAGTGGCGGGACTAGCGAACGAGCAGTACTTC
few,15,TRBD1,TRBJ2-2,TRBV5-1,CASSSLQGAIGELFF,TGCGCCAGCAGCTCGTTACAGGGGGCGATCGGGGAGCTGTTTTTT
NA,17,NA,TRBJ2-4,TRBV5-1,CASSPAGWGRAKNIQYF,TGCGCCAGCAGCCCGGCAGGGTGGGGTCGAGCCAAAAACATTCAGTACTTC
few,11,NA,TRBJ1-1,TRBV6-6,CASRQTGEAFF,TGTGCCAGCAGGCAGACAGGTGAAGCTTTCTTT
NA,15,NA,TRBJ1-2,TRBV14,CASSQEATRRYGYTF,TGTGCCAGCAGCCAAGAGGCCACCCGCCGTTATGGCTACACCTTC
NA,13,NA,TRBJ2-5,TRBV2,CASSEWAQETQYF,TGTGCCAGCAGTGAATGGGCCCAAGAGACCCAGTACTTC
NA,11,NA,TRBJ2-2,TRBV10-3,CAIQNTGELFF,TGTGCCATACAAAACACCGGGGAGCTGTTTTTT
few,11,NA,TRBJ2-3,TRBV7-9,CASSLIGSPYF,TGTGCCAGCAGCTTAATCGGGTCCCCCTATTTT
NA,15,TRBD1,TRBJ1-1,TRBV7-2,CASSSRGQGNTEAFF,TGTGCCAGCAGCTCCAGGGGACAGGGAAACACTGAAGCTTTCTTT
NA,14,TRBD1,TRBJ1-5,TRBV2,CASRGDRGGQPQHF,TGTGCCAGCAGAGGCGACAGGGGGGGCCAGCCCCAGCATTTT
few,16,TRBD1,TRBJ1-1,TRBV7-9,CASREATGSMNTEAFF,TGTGCCAGCAGGGAAGCGACAGGGTCAATGAACACTGAAGCTTTCTTT
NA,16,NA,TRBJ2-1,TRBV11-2,CASSHLGGDLLNEQFF,TGTGCCAGCAGCCACCTGGGGGGAGACCTCCTCAATGAGCAGTTCTTC
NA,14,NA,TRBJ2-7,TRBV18,CASSPPSVTGEQYF,TGTGCCAGCTCACCACCTTCGGTGACGGGGGAGCAGTACTTC